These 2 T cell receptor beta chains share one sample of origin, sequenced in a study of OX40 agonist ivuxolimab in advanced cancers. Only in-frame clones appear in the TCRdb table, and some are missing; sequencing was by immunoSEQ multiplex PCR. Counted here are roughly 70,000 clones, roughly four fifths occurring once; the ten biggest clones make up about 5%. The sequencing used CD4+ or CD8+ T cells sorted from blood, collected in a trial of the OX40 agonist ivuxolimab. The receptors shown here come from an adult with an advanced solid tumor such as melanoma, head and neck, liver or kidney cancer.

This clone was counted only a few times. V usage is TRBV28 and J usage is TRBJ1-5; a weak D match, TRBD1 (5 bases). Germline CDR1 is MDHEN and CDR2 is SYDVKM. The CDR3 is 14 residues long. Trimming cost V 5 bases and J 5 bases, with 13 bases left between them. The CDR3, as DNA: TGTGCCAGCAGTCCGGGACCGCTCGATCAGCCCCAGCATTTT. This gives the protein CASSPGPLDQPQHF.

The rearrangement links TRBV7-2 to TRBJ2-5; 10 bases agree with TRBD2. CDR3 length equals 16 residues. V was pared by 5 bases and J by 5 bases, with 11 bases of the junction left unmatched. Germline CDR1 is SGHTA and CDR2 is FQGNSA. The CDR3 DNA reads TGTGCCAGCAGCCGCAGCGGGAGGGCCTTCATGGAGACCCAGTACTTC. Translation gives CASSRSGRAFMETQYF. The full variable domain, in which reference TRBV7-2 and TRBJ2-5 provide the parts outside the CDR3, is GAGVSQSPSNKVTEKGKDVELRCDPISGHTALYWYRQSLGQGLEFLIYFQGNSAPDKSGLPSDRFSAERTGGSVSTLTIQRTQQEDSAVYLCASSRSGRAFMETQYFGPGTRLLVL.